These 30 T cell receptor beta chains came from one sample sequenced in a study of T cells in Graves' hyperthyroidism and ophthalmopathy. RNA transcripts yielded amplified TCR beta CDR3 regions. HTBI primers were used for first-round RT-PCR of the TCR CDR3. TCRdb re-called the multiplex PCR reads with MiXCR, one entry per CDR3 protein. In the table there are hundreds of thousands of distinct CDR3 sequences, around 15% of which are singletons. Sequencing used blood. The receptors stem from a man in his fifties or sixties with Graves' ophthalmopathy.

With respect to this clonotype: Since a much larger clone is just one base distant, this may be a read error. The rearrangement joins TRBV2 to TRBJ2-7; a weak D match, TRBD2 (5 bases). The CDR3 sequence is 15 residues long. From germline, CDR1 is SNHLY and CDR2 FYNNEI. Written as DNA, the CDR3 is TGTACCAGCAGTGAAGAGGGTTCCCGTAGTGACGAGCAGTACTTC. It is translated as CTSSEEGSRSDEQYF.

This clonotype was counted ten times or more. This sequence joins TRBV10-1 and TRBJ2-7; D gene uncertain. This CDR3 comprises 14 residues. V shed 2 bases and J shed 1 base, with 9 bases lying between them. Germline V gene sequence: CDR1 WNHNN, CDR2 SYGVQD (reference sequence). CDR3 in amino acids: CASSEGQDSYEQYF. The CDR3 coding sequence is TGCGCCAGCAGTGAGGGCCAGGATTCCTACGAGCAGTACTTC.

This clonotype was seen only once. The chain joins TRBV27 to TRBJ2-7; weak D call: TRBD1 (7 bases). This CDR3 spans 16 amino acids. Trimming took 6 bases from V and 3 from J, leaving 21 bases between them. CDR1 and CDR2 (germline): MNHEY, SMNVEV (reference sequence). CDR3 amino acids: CASSSRTGGKLYEQYF. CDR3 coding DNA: TGTGCCAGCAGCTCCCGGACAGGAGGGAAACTCTACGAGCAGTACTTC.

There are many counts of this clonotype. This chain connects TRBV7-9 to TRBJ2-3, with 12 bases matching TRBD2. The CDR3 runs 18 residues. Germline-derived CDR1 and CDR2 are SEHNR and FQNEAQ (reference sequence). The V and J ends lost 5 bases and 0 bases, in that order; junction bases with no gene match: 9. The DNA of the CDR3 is TGTGCCAGCAGCCCGCGGGCTAGCGGGAGGGCGAGCACAGATACGCAGTATTTT. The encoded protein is CASSPRASGRASTDTQYF.

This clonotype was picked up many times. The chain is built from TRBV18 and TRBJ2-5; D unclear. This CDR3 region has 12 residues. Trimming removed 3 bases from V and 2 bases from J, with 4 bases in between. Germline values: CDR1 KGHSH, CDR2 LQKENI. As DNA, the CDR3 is TGTGCCAGCTCACCGATACAAGAGACCCAGTACTTC. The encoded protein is CASSPIQETQYF.

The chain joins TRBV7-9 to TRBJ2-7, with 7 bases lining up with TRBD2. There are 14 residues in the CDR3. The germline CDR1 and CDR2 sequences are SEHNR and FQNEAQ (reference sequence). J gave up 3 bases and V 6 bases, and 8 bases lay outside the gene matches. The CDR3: CASRPSGGGYEQYF. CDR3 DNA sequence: TGTGCCAGCAGGCCTAGTGGCGGGGGCTACGAGCAGTACTTC. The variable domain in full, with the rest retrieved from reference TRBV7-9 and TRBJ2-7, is DTGVSQNPRHKITKRGQNVTFRCDPISEHNRLYWYRQTLGQGPEFLTYFQNEAQLEKSRLLSDRFSAERPKGSFSTLEIQRTEQGDSAMYLCASRPSGGGYEQYFGPGTRLTVT.

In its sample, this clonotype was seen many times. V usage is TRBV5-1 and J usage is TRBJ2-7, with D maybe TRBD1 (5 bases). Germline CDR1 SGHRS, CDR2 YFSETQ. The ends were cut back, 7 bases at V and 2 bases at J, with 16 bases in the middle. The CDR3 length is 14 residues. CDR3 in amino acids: CASAGRLGTYEQYF. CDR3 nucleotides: TGCGCCAGCGCAGGGCGGCTAGGAACCTACGAGCAGTACTTC.

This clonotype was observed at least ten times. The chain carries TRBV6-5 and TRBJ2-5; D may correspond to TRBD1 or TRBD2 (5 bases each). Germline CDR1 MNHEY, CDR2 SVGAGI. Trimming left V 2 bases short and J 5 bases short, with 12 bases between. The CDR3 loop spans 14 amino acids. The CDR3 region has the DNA TGTGCCAGCAGTTACGGGGGTCGTCGGGAGACCCAGTACTTC. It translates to CASSYGGRRETQYF.

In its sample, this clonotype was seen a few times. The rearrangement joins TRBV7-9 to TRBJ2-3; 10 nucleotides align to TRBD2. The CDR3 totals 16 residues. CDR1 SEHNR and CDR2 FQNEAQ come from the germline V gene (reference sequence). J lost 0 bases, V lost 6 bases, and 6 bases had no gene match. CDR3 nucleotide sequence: TGTGCCAGCAGTTCTCAAGCGGGAGGGAGCACAGATACGCAGTATTTT. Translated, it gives CASSSQAGGSTDTQYF.

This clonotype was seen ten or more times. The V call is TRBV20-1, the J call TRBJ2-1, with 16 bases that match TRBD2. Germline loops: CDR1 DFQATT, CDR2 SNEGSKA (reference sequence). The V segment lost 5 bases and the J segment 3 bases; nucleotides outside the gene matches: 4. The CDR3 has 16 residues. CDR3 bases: TGCAGTGCTTCGGGACTAGCGGGAGGGAACTACAATGAGCAGTTCTTC. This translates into CSASGLAGGNYNEQFF.

This chain's CDR3 is CASSLVLSDNEQFF. The CDR3 DNA follows: TGTGCCAGCAGCCTAGTACTGTCTGACAATGAGCAGTTCTTC. V and J are TRBV12-3 or TRBV12-4 and TRBJ2-1; no firm D call. The V gene lost 6 bases and the J gene lost 5 bases, with 14 bases spanning the gap. The CDR3 has 14 amino acids.

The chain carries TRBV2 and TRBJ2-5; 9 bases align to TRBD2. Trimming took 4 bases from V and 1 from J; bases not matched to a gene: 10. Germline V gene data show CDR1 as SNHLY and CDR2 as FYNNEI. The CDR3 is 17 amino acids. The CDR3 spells CASSVGRGSGSQETQYF. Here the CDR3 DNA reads TGTGCCAGCAGTGTAGGAAGGGGTAGCGGGAGCCAAGAGACCCAGTACTTC. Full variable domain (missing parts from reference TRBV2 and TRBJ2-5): EPEVTQTPSHQVTQMGQEVILRCVPISNHLYFYWYRQILGQKVEFLVSFYNNEISEKSEIFDDQFSVERPDGSNFTLKIRSTKLEDSAMYFCASSVGRGSGSQETQYFGPGTRLLVL.

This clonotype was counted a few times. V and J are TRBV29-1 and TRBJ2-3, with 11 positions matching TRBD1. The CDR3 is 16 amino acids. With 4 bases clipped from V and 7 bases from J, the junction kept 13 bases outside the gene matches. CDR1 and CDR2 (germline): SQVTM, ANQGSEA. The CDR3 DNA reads TGCAGCGTTGCCCCAAGGACAGGGGGCTCCCCGCATACGCAGTATTTT. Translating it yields CSVAPRTGGSPHTQYF.

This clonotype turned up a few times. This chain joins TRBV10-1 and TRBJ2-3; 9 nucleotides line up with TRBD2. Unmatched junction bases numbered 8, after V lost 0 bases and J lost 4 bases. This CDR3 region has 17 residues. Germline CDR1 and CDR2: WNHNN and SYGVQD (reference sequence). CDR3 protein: CASSESKSASGADTQYF. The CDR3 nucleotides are TGCGCCAGCAGTGAGTCGAAGTCGGCTAGCGGGGCAGATACGCAGTATTTT.

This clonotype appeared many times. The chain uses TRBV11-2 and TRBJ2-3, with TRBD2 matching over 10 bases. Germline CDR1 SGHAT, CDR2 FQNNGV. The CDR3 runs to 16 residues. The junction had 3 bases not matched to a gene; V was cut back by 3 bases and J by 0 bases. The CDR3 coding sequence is TGTGCCAGCAGCTTCAGACTAGCGGGTAGCACAGATACGCAGTATTTT. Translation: CASSFRLAGSTDTQYF.

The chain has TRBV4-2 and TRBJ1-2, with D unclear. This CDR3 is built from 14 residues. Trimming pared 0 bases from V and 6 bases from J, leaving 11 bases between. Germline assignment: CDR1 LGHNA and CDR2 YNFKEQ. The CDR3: CASSQDRALDGYTF. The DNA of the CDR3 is TGTGCCAGCAGCCAAGATCGTGCATTGGATGGCTACACCTTC.

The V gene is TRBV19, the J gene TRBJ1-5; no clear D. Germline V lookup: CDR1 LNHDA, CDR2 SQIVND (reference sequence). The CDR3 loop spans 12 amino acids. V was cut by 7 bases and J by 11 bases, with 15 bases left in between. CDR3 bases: TGTGCCAGTACCCAAGAGGCTGGGTCCCAGCATTTT. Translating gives CASTQEAGSQHF.

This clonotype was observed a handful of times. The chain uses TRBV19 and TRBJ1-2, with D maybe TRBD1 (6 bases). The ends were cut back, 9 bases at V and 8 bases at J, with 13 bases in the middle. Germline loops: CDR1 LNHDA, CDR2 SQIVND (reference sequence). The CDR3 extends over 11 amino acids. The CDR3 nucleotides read TGTGCCAGCCACAGGGCGGGAGGCTACACCTTC. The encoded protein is CASHRAGGYTF.

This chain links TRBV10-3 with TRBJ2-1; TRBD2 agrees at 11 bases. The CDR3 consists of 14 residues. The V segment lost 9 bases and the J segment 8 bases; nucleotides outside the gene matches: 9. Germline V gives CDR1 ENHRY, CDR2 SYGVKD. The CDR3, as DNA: TGTGCCATTAGGGCGACTAGCGGGGCGGATGAGCAGTTCTTC. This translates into CAIRATSGADEQFF.

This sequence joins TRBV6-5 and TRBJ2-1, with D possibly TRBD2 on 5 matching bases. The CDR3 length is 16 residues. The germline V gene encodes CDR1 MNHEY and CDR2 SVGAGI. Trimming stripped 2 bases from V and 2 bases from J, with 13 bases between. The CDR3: CASSYPTFGAYNEQFF. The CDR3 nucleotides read TGTGCCAGCAGTTACCCCACCTTCGGGGCCTACAATGAGCAGTTCTTC.

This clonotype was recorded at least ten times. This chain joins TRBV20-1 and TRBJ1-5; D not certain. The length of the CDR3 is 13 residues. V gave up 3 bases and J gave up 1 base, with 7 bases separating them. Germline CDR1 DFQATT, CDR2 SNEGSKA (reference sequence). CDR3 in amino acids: CSASGVSNQPQHF. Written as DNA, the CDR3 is TGCAGTGCTAGTGGGGTAAGCAATCAGCCCCAGCATTTT.

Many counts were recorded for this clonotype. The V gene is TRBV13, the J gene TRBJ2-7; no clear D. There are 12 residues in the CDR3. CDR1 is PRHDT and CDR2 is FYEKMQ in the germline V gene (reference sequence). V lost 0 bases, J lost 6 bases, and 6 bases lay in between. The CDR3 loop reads CASSLGGSEQYF. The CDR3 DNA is TGTGCCAGCAGCTTAGGGGGTTCCGAGCAGTACTTC.

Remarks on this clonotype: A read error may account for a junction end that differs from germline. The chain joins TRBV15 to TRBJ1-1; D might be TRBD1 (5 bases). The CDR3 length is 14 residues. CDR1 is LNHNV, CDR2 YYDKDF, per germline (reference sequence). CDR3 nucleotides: TGTGCCACCAGCCCCCGCGTGACAGACACCGAAGCTTTCTTT. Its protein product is CATSPRVTDTEAFF.

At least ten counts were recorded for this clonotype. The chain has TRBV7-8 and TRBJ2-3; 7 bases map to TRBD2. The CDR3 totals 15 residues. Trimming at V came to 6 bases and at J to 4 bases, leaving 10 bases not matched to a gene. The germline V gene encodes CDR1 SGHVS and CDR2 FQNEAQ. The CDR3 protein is CASSFREVVSDTQYF. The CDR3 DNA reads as TGTGCCAGCAGTTTTCGGGAGGTAGTATCAGATACGCAGTATTTT.

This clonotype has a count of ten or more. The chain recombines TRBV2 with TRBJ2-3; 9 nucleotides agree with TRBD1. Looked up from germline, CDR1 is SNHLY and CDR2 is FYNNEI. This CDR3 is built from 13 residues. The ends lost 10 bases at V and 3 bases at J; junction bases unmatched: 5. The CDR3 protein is CAKRTGETDTQYF. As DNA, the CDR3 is TGTGCCAAAAGGACAGGGGAAACAGATACGCAGTATTTT. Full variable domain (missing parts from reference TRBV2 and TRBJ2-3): EPEVTQTPSHQVTQMGQEVILRCVPISNHLYFYWYRQILGQKVEFLVSFYNNEISEKSEIFDDQFSVERPDGSNFTLKIRSTKLEDSAMYFCAKRTGETDTQYFGPGTRLTVL.

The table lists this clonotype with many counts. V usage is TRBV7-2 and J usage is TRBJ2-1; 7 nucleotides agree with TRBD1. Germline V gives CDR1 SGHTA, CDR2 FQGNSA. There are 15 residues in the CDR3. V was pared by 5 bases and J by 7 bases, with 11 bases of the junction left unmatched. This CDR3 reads CASSAVDLQGNEQFF. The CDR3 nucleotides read TGTGCCAGCAGCGCCGTCGACCTACAGGGGAATGAGCAGTTCTTC. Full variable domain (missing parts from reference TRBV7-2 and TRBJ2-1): GAGVSQSPSNKVTEKGKDVELRCDPISGHTALYWYRQSLGQGLEFLIYFQGNSAPDKSGLPSDRFSAERTGGSVSTLTIQRTQQEDSAVYLCASSAVDLQGNEQFFGPGTRLTVL.

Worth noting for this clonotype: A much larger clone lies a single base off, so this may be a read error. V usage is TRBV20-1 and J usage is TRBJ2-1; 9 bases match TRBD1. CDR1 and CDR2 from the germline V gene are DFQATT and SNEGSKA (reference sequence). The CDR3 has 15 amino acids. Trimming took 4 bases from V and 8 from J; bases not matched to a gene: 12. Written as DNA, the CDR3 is TGCAGTGCTAAAATCCGGGACAGGGTTTTCTATGAGCAGTTCTTC. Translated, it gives CSAKIRDRVFYEQFF.

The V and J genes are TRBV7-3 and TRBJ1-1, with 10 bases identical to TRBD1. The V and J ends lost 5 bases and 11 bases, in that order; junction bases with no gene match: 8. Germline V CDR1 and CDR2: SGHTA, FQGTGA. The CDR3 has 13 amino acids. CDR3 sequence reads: CASSPGQGGEAFF. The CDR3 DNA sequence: TGTGCCAGCAGCCCCGGACAGGGGGGTGAGGCTTTCTTT.

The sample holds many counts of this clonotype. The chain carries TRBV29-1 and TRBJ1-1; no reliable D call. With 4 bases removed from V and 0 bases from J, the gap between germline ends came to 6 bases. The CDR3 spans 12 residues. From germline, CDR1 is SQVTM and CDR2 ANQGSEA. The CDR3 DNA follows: TGCAGCGTTGGGAGCTTGAACACTGAAGCTTTCTTT. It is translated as CSVGSLNTEAFF.

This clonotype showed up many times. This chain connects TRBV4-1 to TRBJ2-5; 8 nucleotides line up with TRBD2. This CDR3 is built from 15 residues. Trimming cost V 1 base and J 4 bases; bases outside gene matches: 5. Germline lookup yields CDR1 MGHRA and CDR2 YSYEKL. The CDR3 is CASSQVAGGGETQYF. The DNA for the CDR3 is TGCGCCAGCAGCCAAGTTGCGGGAGGAGGAGAGACCCAGTACTTC.